The 25 T cell receptor beta chains listed next were all sequenced from one sample in a study of early T cells in non-severe SARS-CoV-2 infection (dated by TCRdb to about 2021). Library creation used 5' RACE. Instrument used: NextSeq 500. TCRdb handled the public reads itself, with Q25 trimming in fastp and clone calling in MiXCR, and kept productive beta chains. Identical CDR3 proteins give one entry, which carries the most common genes and DNA. The sample profile shows roughly 28,000 distinct CDR3 sequences; about 4% of them were found once. The ten largest clones capture roughly 11% of the sample. Sequencing was done on a sample of whole blood. These receptors were obtained from an adult who was a healthcare worker with PCR-confirmed SARS-CoV-2 infection or an uninfected control (not recorded which).

This clonotype appeared a few times. The chain combines TRBV6-5 with TRBJ2-5, with D perhaps matching TRBD2 (5 bases). V was pared by 1 base and J by 5 bases, with 8 bases between. The germline V gene encodes CDR1 MNHEY and CDR2 SVGAGI. The CDR3 contains 13 residues. The CDR3 nucleotides read TGTGCCAGCAGTTACTTAGGGAGCGAGACCCAGTACTTC. This encodes CASSYLGSETQYF.

This chain uses TRBV7-6 with TRBJ2-2, with 9 nucleotides matching TRBD2. CDR1 is SGHVS, CDR2 FNYEAQ, per germline. The V segment lost 1 base and the J segment 0 bases; nucleotides outside the gene matches: 3. The CDR3 covers 17 residues. The CDR3 coding sequence is TGTGCCAGCAGCTTAGTTGCGGGAGGGCCGAACACCGGGGAGCTGTTTTTT. This sequence encodes CASSLVAGGPNTGELFF. The complete variable domain, with remaining parts taken from reference TRBV7-6 and TRBJ2-2, reads GAGVSQSPRYKVTKRGQDVALRCDPISGHVSLYWYRQALGQGPEFLTYFNYEAQQDKSGLPNDRFSAERPEGSISTLTIQRTEQRDSAMYRCASSLVAGGPNTGELFFGEGSRLTVL.

Ten or more counts support this clonotype. The V gene is TRBV29-1, the J gene TRBJ1-5; D gene uncertain. CDR3 length: 11 residues. Germline assignment: CDR1 SQVTM and CDR2 ANQGSEA. The CDR3 reads CHTDGNQPQHF. The CDR3, as DNA: TGCCATACAGACGGCAATCAGCCCCAGCATTTT.

At least ten counts were recorded for this clonotype. V usage is TRBV5-1 and J usage is TRBJ2-7, with 13 bases matching TRBD2. The V segment lost 3 bases and the J segment 2 bases; nucleotides outside the gene matches: 2. Germline assignment: CDR1 SGHRS and CDR2 YFSETQ. This CDR3 region has 15 residues. CDR3 bases: TGCGCCAGCAGCTACGGGACTAGCGGGACCTACGAGCAGTACTTC. This sequence encodes CASSYGTSGTYEQYF.

In its sample, this clonotype ranks as medium-sized. This rearrangement joins TRBV6-4 to TRBJ1-5; D may be TRBD1 (5 bases). Germline CDR1 is MRHNA and CDR2 is SNTAGT. Trimming shortened V by 4 bases and J by 6 bases, and 10 bases separated the two germline ends. The CDR3 sequence is 13 residues long. CDR3 nucleotide sequence: TGTGCCAGCAGTGCGGACATAGGTCAGCCCCAGCATTTT. It is translated as CASSADIGQPQHF.

The chain links TRBV11-1 to TRBJ2-1; D not certain. The CDR3 sequence is 16 residues long. The ends were cut back, 1 base at V and 5 bases at J, with 15 bases in the middle. The germline CDR1 and CDR2 sequences are SGHAT and FQDESV (reference sequence). CDR3 loop: CASSLVSVKTHNEQFF. The CDR3 DNA sequence: TGTGCCAGCAGCTTAGTTTCGGTAAAGACCCACAATGAGCAGTTCTTC.

At least ten counts were recorded for this clonotype. J is TRBJ1-3 and V is TRBV6-6; D not resolved. The germline gives CDR1 MNHNY, CDR2 SVGAGI (reference sequence). This CDR3 comprises 14 residues. Deletions cut 8 bases from V and 0 bases from J, with 11 bases between. The CDR3 DNA reads as TGTGCCAGCTATGGCCTGAACTCTGGAAACACCATATATTTT. The encoded protein is CASYGLNSGNTIYF.

Many counts were recorded for this clonotype. The gene calls are TRBV5-6 and TRBJ1-2; 8 bases map to TRBD1. V shed 4 bases, J shed 4 bases, and the junction held 12 bases outside the gene matches. The germline CDR1 and CDR2 sequences are SGHDT and YYEEEE. There are 16 residues in the CDR3. The CDR3 DNA reads TGTGCCAGCAGCGCTAACCCTGGACAGGGACCCTATGGCTACACCTTC. This translates into CASSANPGQGPYGYTF.

This chain links TRBV19 with TRBJ2-6, with no clear D. The CDR3 length is 15 residues. Looked up from germline, CDR1 is LNHDA and CDR2 is SQIVND (reference sequence). V lost 7 bases and J 2 bases, leaving 12 bases between the germline ends. CDR3 sequence: CASTSAHTGANVLTF. The CDR3 nucleotides read TGTGCCAGTACCTCAGCGCATACTGGGGCCAACGTCCTGACTTTC.

CDR3 sequence: CASSRTGEVYQPQHF. The DNA for the CDR3 is TGCGCCAGCAGCCGGACAGGGGAAGTATATCAGCCCCAGCATTTT. The rearrangement joins TRBV4-1 to TRBJ1-5, with 9 bases matching TRBD1. The length of the CDR3 is 15 residues. Germline loops: CDR1 MGHRA, CDR2 YSYEKL. The V and J ends lost 4 bases and 5 bases, in that order; junction bases with no gene match: 6.

V is TRBV6-1 and J is TRBJ2-7; D gene uncertain. The CDR3 loop spans 13 amino acids. Trimming shortened V by 5 bases and J by 3 bases, and 11 bases separated the two germline ends. Germline CDR1 MNHNS, CDR2 SASEGT. The CDR3 reads CASSRAAVYEQYV. The CDR3 DNA is TGTGCCAGCAGTCGGGCGGCAGTCTACGAGCAGTACGTC.

This clonotype was counted many times. V usage is TRBV4-1 and J usage is TRBJ1-1; D is ambiguous. The CDR3 runs to 13 residues. V lost 4 bases, J lost 4 bases, and 10 bases lay in between. Germline V lookup: CDR1 MGHRA, CDR2 YSYEKL. CDR3 nucleotide sequence: TGCGCCAGCAGCCTTACCGTTGGCACTGAAGCTTTCTTT. Translation: CASSLTVGTEAFF.

This clonotype has a count of ten or more. The chain carries TRBV11-2 and TRBJ2-5; TRBD1 agrees at 8 bases. Germline trimming cut 4 bases from V and 3 bases from J; bases unmatched to any gene: 10. CDR3 size: 16 residues. In germline, CDR1 is SGHAT, CDR2 FQNNGV. CDR3 residues: CASSSHVGQEKETQYF. As DNA, the CDR3 is TGTGCCAGCAGCTCCCATGTGGGACAGGAAAAAGAGACCCAGTACTTC.

Within the sample, this clonotype is medium-sized. V is TRBV2 and J is TRBJ2-1; D remains unclear. CDR1 is SNHLY, CDR2 FYNNEI, per germline. The ends were cut back, 6 bases at V and 4 bases at J, with 7 bases in the middle. This CDR3 has 12 amino acids. CDR3 amino acids: CASRDQYNEQFF. CDR3 coding DNA: TGTGCCAGCAGGGACCAATACAATGAGCAGTTCTTC.

This clonotype was counted at least ten times. The chain is built from TRBV29-1 and TRBJ1-2; D gene uncertain. Trimming cost V 4 bases and J 8 bases, with 14 bases left between them. Germline loops: CDR1 SQVTM, CDR2 ANQGSEA. The CDR3 length is 12 residues. The CDR3 loop is CSVVEVSGGYTF. CDR3 bases: TGCAGCGTTGTGGAGGTTTCGGGGGGCTACACCTTC.

This clonotype was seen a few times. This chain joins TRBV7-9 and TRBJ2-2, with 8 positions matching TRBD1. Germline-derived CDR1 and CDR2 are SEHNR and FQNEAQ (reference sequence). The CDR3 extends over 15 amino acids. Unmatched junction bases numbered 6, after V lost 4 bases and J lost 5 bases. The CDR3 loop reads CASSYGQGGTGELFF. CDR3 bases: TGTGCCAGCAGCTACGGACAGGGTGGTACCGGGGAGCTGTTTTTT. The full variable domain, its missing parts supplied by reference TRBV7-9 and TRBJ2-2, is DTGVSQNPRHKITKRGQNVTFRCDPISEHNRLYWYRQTLGQGPEFLTYFQNEAQLEKSRLLSDRFSAERPKGSFSTLEIQRTEQGDSAMYLCASSYGQGGTGELFFGEGSRLTVL.

This clonotype was counted ten times or more. J is TRBJ2-4 and V is TRBV6-1; 8 bases match TRBD2. The CDR3 length is 18 residues. Germline CDR1 is MNHNS and CDR2 is SASEGT. Losses at the gene ends were 4 bases for V and 0 bases for J; bases not matched to a gene: 11. The CDR3 coding sequence is TGTGCCAGCAGTGGCGATCCCACTAGCGGTTTAGCCAAAAACATTCAGTACTTC. Its translation is CASSGDPTSGLAKNIQYF.

The V gene is TRBV7-6, the J gene TRBJ2-7; 9 positions match TRBD1. J lost 4 bases, V lost 5 bases, and 12 bases had no gene match. Germline CDR1 SGHVS, CDR2 FNYEAQ. The CDR3 contains 16 residues. The CDR3 region is CASSLSAGTGRYEQYF. The CDR3 coding sequence is TGTGCCAGCAGCCTTAGCGCCGGGACAGGGCGGTACGAGCAGTACTTC.

This clonotype was counted ten times or more. The chain links TRBV4-2 to TRBJ2-3, with a possible D match to TRBD2 (6 bases). CDR1 and CDR2 from the germline V gene are LGHNA and YNFKEQ. The V gene lost 3 bases and the J gene lost 0 bases, with 10 bases spanning the gap. This CDR3 has 15 amino acids. CDR3 DNA: TGTGCCAGCAGCCACGAAGCGGGTAGCACAGATACGCAGTATTTT. Amino acid sequence: CASSHEAGSTDTQYF.

This clonotype was seen ten or more times. This sequence joins TRBV19 and TRBJ1-2; 7 bases match TRBD1. Per the germline V gene, CDR1 is LNHDA and CDR2 is SQIVND (reference sequence). The V and J ends lost 5 bases and 0 bases, in that order; junction bases with no gene match: 6. The CDR3 consists of 15 residues. CDR3: CASSSWDSSNYGYTF. The CDR3 DNA is TGTGCCAGTAGTTCCTGGGACAGTTCTAACTATGGCTACACCTTC.

At least ten counts were recorded for this clonotype. The rearrangement uses TRBV12-3 or TRBV12-4 and TRBJ2-7; 9 bases fit TRBD2. This CDR3 region has 16 residues. V was clipped by 0 bases and J by 5 bases; unmatched bases: 8. The CDR3 loop reads CASSLAGLAVRNEQYF. In DNA form, the CDR3 reads TGTGCCAGCAGTTTAGCGGGACTAGCTGTTCGCAACGAGCAGTACTTC.

This clonotype was seen ten or more times. For the CDR3, the DNA is TGCGCCAGCAGCCAAGATCCAGCTTATCAGCCCCAGCATTTT. Translated: CASSQDPAYQPQHF. The chain couples TRBV4-1 to TRBJ1-5; D ambiguous. V was cut by 0 bases and J by 5 bases, with 8 bases left in between. The CDR3 has 14 residues. Per the germline V gene, CDR1 is MGHRA and CDR2 is YSYEKL.

This clonotype occurred many times. The V call is TRBV12-3 or TRBV12-4, the J call TRBJ1-1, with D unclear. V was clipped by 6 bases and J by 0 bases, with 14 bases between them. This CDR3 is 15 amino acids long. The CDR3 nucleotides are TGTGCCAGCAGCCCCCATGCGGCAGTGAACACTGAAGCTTTCTTT. Amino acids: CASSPHAAVNTEAFF.

This clonotype was observed many times. V gene TRBV12-3 or TRBV12-4 combines with J gene TRBJ2-2; possibly TRBD1 for D (5 bases). The CDR3 contains 16 residues. V dropped 4 bases and J dropped 2 bases, with 14 bases sitting between them. CDR3 sequence reads: CASSSHGRTNTGELFF. CDR3 DNA sequence: TGTGCCAGCAGTTCACACGGACGGACAAACACCGGGGAGCTGTTTTTT.

This clonotype was counted many times. This chain links TRBV7-3 with TRBJ2-1; D is uncertain. V was clipped by 2 bases and J by 0 bases, with 11 bases between them. CDR1 and CDR2 (germline): SGHTA, FQGTGA. This CDR3 contains 16 residues. CDR3 bases: TGTGCCAGCAGCTTAGAGGCGTCGAGCTCCTACAATGAGCAGTTCTTC. It yields the protein CASSLEASSSYNEQFF.